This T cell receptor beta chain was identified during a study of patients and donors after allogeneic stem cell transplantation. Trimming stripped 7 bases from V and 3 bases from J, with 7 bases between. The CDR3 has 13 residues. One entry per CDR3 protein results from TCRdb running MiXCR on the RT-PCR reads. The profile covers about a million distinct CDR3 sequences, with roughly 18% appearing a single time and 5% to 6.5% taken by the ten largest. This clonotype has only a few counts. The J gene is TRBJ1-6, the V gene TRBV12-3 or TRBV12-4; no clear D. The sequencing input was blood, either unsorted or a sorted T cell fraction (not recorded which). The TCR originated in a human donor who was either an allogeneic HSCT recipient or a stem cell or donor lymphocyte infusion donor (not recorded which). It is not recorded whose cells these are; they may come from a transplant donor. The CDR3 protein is CASKTLYNSPLHF. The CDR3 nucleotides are TGTGCCAGCAAAACCCTCTATAATTCACCCCTCCACTTT.